The rows below give T cell receptor beta chains drawn from one sample of a study of blood T cell repertoires in COVID-19. Only in-frame clones appear in the TCRdb table, and some are missing; sequencing was by immunoSEQ multiplex PCR. The table records roughly 87,000 clones, about 85% of them present only once. What was sequenced was peripheral blood. All receptors come from a woman older than 75 with COVID-19, enrolled during active disease. Each CDR3 is given with its conserved first and last residue. A D gene is named only where the DNA matches it firmly. The size entry is marked missing in some rows and otherwise reads once, few, many or a size class.

abundance: -; j_gene: TRBJ1-2; d_gene: -; v_gene: TRBV6-6; CDR3aa: CASRGEGRTPF
abundance: -; j_gene: TRBJ2-5; d_gene: TRBD1; v_gene: TRBV2; CDR3aa: CASLDRGRQETQYF
abundance: -; j_gene: TRBJ1-1; d_gene: TRBD1; v_gene: TRBV5-5; CDR3aa: CASSKGQVFEEAFF
abundance: -; j_gene: TRBJ2-7; d_gene: TRBD2; v_gene: TRBV4-1; CDR3aa: CASSQAAGGPYEQYF
abundance: few; j_gene: TRBJ1-2; d_gene: -; v_gene: TRBV5-4; CDR3aa: CASSAGTRDPAYGYTF
abundance: -; j_gene: TRBJ2-5; d_gene: TRBD1; v_gene: TRBV10-3; CDR3aa: CAITRGTGETQYF
abundance: -; j_gene: TRBJ2-1; d_gene: -; v_gene: TRBV30; CDR3aa: CAWSATSNWDDEQFF
abundance: -; j_gene: TRBJ2-3; d_gene: TRBD2; v_gene: TRBV5-4; CDR3aa: CASSLAERTSGVTDTQYF
abundance: -; j_gene: TRBJ2-7; d_gene: TRBD2; v_gene: TRBV4-2; CDR3aa: CASSQEREVYYEQYF
abundance: -; j_gene: TRBJ2-7; d_gene: -; v_gene: TRBV21-1; CDR3aa: CASSKPRTVKGSYEQYF
abundance: -; j_gene: TRBJ1-5; d_gene: -; v_gene: TRBV4-3; CDR3aa: CASSQSTASNQPQHF
abundance: -; j_gene: TRBJ2-2; d_gene: -; v_gene: TRBV7-3; CDR3aa: CASSLSSGELFF
abundance: -; j_gene: TRBJ2-2; d_gene: -; v_gene: TRBV27; CDR3aa: CASSLRGFNTGELFF
abundance: -; j_gene: TRBJ1-4; d_gene: -; v_gene: TRBV9; CDR3aa: CASSTFRGGKLFF
abundance: -; j_gene: TRBJ2-7; d_gene: TRBD1; v_gene: TRBV2; CDR3aa: CASLRTGGSYEQYF
abundance: -; j_gene: TRBJ2-3; d_gene: TRBD2; v_gene: TRBV5-4; CDR3aa: CASSLGTSLGDTQYF
abundance: -; j_gene: TRBJ2-7; d_gene: -; v_gene: TRBV12-3/TRBV12-4; CDR3aa: CASSRLSYEQYF
abundance: -; j_gene: TRBJ1-3; d_gene: -; v_gene: TRBV9; CDR3aa: CASSVATGQLGNTIYF
abundance: -; j_gene: TRBJ2-3; d_gene: TRBD2; v_gene: TRBV4-2; CDR3aa: CASSPHVSGGAIDTQYF
abundance: -; j_gene: TRBJ2-7; d_gene: TRBD2; v_gene: TRBV5-1; CDR3aa: CASSGLAGQGYEQYF
abundance: -; j_gene: TRBJ1-1; d_gene: TRBD1; v_gene: TRBV2; CDR3aa: CASSTRQGLKAFF
abundance: -; j_gene: TRBJ2-1; d_gene: TRBD2; v_gene: TRBV9; CDR3aa: CASSVRGGLYNEQFF
abundance: -; j_gene: TRBJ1-2; d_gene: TRBD1; v_gene: TRBV15; CDR3aa: CATSISGTEDGYTF
abundance: -; j_gene: TRBJ1-1; d_gene: -; v_gene: TRBV5-1; CDR3aa: CASSLSGRADTEAFF
abundance: -; j_gene: TRBJ2-5; d_gene: TRBD1; v_gene: TRBV4-1; CDR3aa: CASSQGGTVLGETQYF
abundance: -; j_gene: TRBJ2-7; d_gene: TRBD1; v_gene: TRBV19; CDR3aa: CASSRFISGQGNSYEQYF
abundance: -; j_gene: TRBJ2-1; d_gene: TRBD1; v_gene: TRBV6-5; CDR3aa: CASSSDRGSYNEQFF
abundance: -; j_gene: TRBJ2-4; d_gene: -; v_gene: TRBV7-3; CDR3aa: CASSLMGAGEDIQYF
abundance: -; j_gene: TRBJ2-3; d_gene: -; v_gene: TRBV10-3; CDR3aa: CAISDNTDTQYF
abundance: -; j_gene: TRBJ2-1; d_gene: TRBD2; v_gene: TRBV5-8; CDR3aa: CASSLAPSGRHNEQFF
abundance: -; j_gene: TRBJ1-1; d_gene: -; v_gene: TRBV2; CDR3aa: CASSETWGGPEGAFF
abundance: -; j_gene: TRBJ2-1; d_gene: -; v_gene: TRBV27; CDR3aa: CASSPSVYNEQFF
abundance: -; j_gene: TRBJ1-1; d_gene: TRBD1; v_gene: TRBV7-6; CDR3aa: CASSSGTGPTEAFF
abundance: -; j_gene: TRBJ2-1; d_gene: TRBD2; v_gene: TRBV5-1; CDR3aa: CASSSSGSLANEQFF
abundance: -; j_gene: TRBJ2-3; d_gene: TRBD2; v_gene: TRBV4-1; CDR3aa: CASSQAIRTSGTDTQYF
abundance: -; j_gene: TRBJ2-7; d_gene: TRBD1; v_gene: TRBV29-1; CDR3aa: CSVTGATYEQYF
abundance: once; j_gene: TRBJ1-4; d_gene: -; v_gene: TRBV20-1; CDR3aa: CSAYHFEKLFF
abundance: -; j_gene: TRBJ1-2; d_gene: TRBD1; v_gene: TRBV19; CDR3aa: CASSPRTGEVYGYTF
abundance: -; j_gene: TRBJ2-5; d_gene: TRBD1; v_gene: TRBV9; CDR3aa: CASSVGTGRETQYF
abundance: -; j_gene: TRBJ2-7; d_gene: TRBD1; v_gene: TRBV29-1; CDR3aa: CSVDVTGTEQYF
abundance: -; j_gene: TRBJ2-2; d_gene: -; v_gene: TRBV9; CDR3aa: CASSEGVGTGELFF
abundance: -; j_gene: TRBJ2-7; d_gene: -; v_gene: TRBV20-1; CDR3aa: CSARVLNEQYF
abundance: -; j_gene: TRBJ1-5; d_gene: TRBD1; v_gene: TRBV29-1; CDR3aa: CSVTGGLGQPQHF
abundance: -; j_gene: TRBJ2-1; d_gene: TRBD2; v_gene: TRBV6-4; CDR3aa: CASSEGASGRWNEQFF
abundance: -; j_gene: TRBJ2-1; d_gene: -; v_gene: TRBV4-1; CDR3aa: CASSRGGPSYNEQFF
abundance: -; j_gene: TRBJ2-7; d_gene: TRBD2; v_gene: TRBV7-9; CDR3aa: CASSFRGRAPPGEQYF
abundance: -; j_gene: TRBJ2-7; d_gene: -; v_gene: TRBV11-2; CDR3aa: CASSLVWGTPDYQYEQYF
abundance: -; j_gene: TRBJ2-7; d_gene: -; v_gene: TRBV5-1; CDR3aa: CASSFGPRRDSYEQYF
abundance: -; j_gene: TRBJ2-7; d_gene: -; v_gene: TRBV28; CDR3aa: CASSLATYEQYF
abundance: -; j_gene: TRBJ2-3; d_gene: TRBD2; v_gene: TRBV5-6; CDR3aa: CASSLAGVLAGGSTDTQYF